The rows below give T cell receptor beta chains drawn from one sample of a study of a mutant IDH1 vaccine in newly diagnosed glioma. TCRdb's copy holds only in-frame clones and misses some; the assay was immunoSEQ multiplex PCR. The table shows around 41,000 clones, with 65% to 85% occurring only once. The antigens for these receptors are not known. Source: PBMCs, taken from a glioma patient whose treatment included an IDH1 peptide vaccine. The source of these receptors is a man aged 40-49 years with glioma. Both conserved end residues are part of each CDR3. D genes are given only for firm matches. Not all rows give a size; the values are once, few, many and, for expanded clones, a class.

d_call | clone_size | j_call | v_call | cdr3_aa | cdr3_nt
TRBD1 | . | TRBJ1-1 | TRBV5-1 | CASRTGGRLMNTEAFF | TGCGCCAGCAGGACAGGGGGGCGGTTGATGAACACTGAAGCTTTCTTT
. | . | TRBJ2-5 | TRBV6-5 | CASSSQGGPDTQYF | TGTGCCAGCAGTTCCCAGGGGGGGCCAGATACCCAGTACTTC
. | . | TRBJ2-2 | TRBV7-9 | CASSAGTGELFF | TGTGCCAGCAGCGCGGGAACCGGGGAGCTGTTTTTT
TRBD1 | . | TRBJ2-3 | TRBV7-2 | CASSRYDRGADTQYF | TGTGCCAGCAGCCGCTATGACAGGGGGGCAGATACGCAGTATTTT
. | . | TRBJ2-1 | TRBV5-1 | CASSPHTGDEQFF | TGCGCCAGCAGCCCCCACACTGGCGATGAGCAGTTCTTC
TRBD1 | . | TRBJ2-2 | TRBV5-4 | CASSLQDRYTGELFF | TGTGCCAGCAGCTTGCAGGACAGGTACACCGGGGAGCTGTTTTTT
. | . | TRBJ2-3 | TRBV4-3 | CASSQDWALPDTQYF | TGCGCCAGCAGCCAAGATTGGGCCCTCCCAGATACGCAGTATTTT
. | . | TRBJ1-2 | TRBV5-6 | CASSPGGDTGRYGYTF | TGTGCCAGCAGCCCTGGGGGGGACACTGGGAGGTATGGCTACACCTTC
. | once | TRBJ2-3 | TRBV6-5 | CASRGRTWYTDTQYF | TGTGCCAGCAGGGGGAGGACTTGGTACACAGATACGCAGTATTTT
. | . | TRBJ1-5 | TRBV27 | CASRDDSPNQPQHF | TGTGCCAGCAGGGATGACAGCCCCAATCAGCCCCAGCATTTT
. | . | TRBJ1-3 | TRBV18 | CASSPQRDSGNTIYF | TGTGCCAGCTCACCCCAAAGAGACTCTGGAAACACCATATATTTT
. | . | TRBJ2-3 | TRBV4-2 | CASSRAMGGGGTDTQYF | TGTGCCAGCAGCCGTGCAATGGGGGGTGGGGGCACAGATACGCAGTATTTT
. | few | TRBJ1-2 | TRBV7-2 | CASSRGGTIRGYTF | TGTGCCAGCAGCCGAGGCGGGACAATTCGTGGCTACACCTTC
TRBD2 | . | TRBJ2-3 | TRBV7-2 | CASSLLAGVPDTQYF | TGTGCCAGCAGCCTACTAGCGGGAGTCCCAGATACGCAGTATTTT
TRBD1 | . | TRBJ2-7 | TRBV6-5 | CASSYPDRAEQYF | TGTGCCAGCAGTTACCCCGACAGGGCCGAGCAGTACTTC
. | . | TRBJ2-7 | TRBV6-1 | CASSGGRGQSSYEQYF | TGTGCCAGCAGTGGGGGGAGAGGACAGAGCTCCTACGAGCAGTACTTC
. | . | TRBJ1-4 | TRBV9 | CASSPSGALNEKLFF | TGTGCCAGCAGCCCCAGCGGGGCCCTTAATGAAAAACTGTTTTTT
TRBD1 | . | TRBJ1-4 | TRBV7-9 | CASSSPTDRAAEKLFF | TGTGCCAGCAGCTCTCCTACCGACAGGGCGGCTGAAAAACTGTTTTTT
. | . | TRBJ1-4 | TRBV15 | CATSRGGAEYFLKNEKLFF | TGTGCCACCAGCAGAGGAGGGGCAGAGTACTTCCTTAAAAATGAAAAACTGTTTTTT
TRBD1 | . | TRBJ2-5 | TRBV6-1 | CASSTQTGGQETQYF | TGTGCCAGCAGTACTCAGACAGGGGGACAAGAGACCCAGTACTTC
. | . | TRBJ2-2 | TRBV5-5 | CASSLVAGPTGELFF | TGTGCCAGCAGCTTGGTCGCGGGTCCCACCGGGGAGCTGTTTTTT
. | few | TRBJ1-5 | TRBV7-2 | CASSPVSNQPQHF | TGTGCCAGCAGCCCCGTGAGCAATCAGCCCCAGCATTTT
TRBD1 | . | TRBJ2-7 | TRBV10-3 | CAISAGQVSGYEQYF | TGTGCCATCAGTGCGGGACAGGTAAGCGGCTACGAGCAGTACTTC
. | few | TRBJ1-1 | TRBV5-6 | CASSSPRNTEAFF | TGTGCCAGCAGCTCCCCGAGGAACACTGAAGCTTTCTTT
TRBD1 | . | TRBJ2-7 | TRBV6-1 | CASSPGTGVAEQYF | TGTGCCAGCAGTCCCGGGACAGGGGTTGCCGAGCAGTACTTC
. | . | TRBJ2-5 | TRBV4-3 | CASSQSTYQGGQETQYF | TGCGCCAGCAGCCAATCAACCTACCAGGGGGGACAAGAGACCCAGTACTTC
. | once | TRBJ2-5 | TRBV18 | CASSSGTQETQYF | TGTGCCAGCTCGTCGGGGACCCAAGAGACCCAGTACTTC
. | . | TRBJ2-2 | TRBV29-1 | CSVALGLEAGELFF | TGCAGCGTTGCACTTGGGCTGGAGGCCGGGGAGCTGTTTTTT
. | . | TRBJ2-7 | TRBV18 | CASSPTGGSYEQYF | TGTGCCAGCTCACCGACCGGGGGTAGCTACGAGCAGTACTTC
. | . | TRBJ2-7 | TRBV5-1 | CASSRGGGTYEQYF | TGCGCCAGCAGCCGAGGGGGGGGGACCTACGAGCAGTACTTC
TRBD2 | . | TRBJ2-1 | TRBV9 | CASSPSSGRFNEQFF | TGTGCCAGCAGCCCCTCTAGCGGGAGGTTCAATGAGCAGTTCTTC
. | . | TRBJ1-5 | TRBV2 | CASSDTGLVHQPQHF | TGTGCCAGCAGTGATACTGGATTGGTGCATCAGCCCCAGCATTTT
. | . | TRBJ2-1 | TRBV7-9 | CASSLLDTNNEQFF | TGTGCCAGCAGCTTACTGGACACAAACAATGAGCAGTTCTTC
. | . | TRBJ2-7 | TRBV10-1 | CASTVESNEQYF | TGCGCCAGCACAGTGGAGAGCAACGAGCAGTACTTC
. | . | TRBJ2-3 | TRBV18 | CASSLLAALTDTQYF | TGTGCCAGCTCACTCTTAGCTGCCCTAACCGATACGCAGTATTTT
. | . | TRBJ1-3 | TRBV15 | CATRRGGSGNTIYF | TGTGCCACCAGGCGGGGAGGCTCTGGAAACACCATATATTTT
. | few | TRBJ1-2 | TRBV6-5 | CASRLGRSVFYGYTF | TGTGCCAGCAGGCTGGGACGGAGTGTGTTCTATGGCTACACCTTC
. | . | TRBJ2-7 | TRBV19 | CASSIDKFYEQYF | TGTGCCAGTAGTATAGATAAGTTCTACGAGCAGTACTTC
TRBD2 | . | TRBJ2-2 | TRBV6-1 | CASSEGAGGGNTGELFF | TGTGCCAGCAGTGAAGGAGCGGGAGGGGGTAACACCGGGGAGCTGTTTTTT
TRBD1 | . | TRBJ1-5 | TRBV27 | CASSFQGVNQPQHF | TGTGCCAGCAGTTTTCAGGGGGTAAATCAGCCCCAGCATTTT
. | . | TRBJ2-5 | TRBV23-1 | CASSQTISTIRKETQYF | TGCGCCAGCAGTCAAACAATTAGCACCATAAGAAAAGAGACCCAGTACTTC
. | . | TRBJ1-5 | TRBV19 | CASSIGVLSNQPQHF | TGTGCCAGTAGTATAGGGGTTCTAAGCAATCAGCCCCAGCATTTT
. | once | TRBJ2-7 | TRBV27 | CASSLGVGDRRYEQYF | TGTGCCAGCAGTTTAGGGGTCGGGGATAGAAGATACGAGCAGTACTTC
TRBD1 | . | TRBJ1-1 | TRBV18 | CASSDRVVNTEAFF | TGTGCCAGCTCAGACAGGGTGGTGAACACTGAAGCTTTCTTT
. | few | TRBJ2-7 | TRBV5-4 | CASSLEVSPGYSYEQYF | TGTGCCAGCAGCTTGGAGGTTTCCCCAGGGTACTCGTACGAGCAGTACTTC
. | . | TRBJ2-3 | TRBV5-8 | CASSPTPVTDTQYF | TGTGCCAGCAGCCCGACCCCGGTCACAGATACGCAGTATTTT
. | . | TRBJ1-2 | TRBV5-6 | CASSSTDYGYTF | TGTGCCAGCAGCTCGACGGACTATGGCTACACCTTC
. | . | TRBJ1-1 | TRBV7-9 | CASSSSGQNTEAFF | TGTGCCAGCAGCTCCTCAGGACAGAACACTGAAGCTTTCTTT
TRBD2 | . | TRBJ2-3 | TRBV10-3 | CACRLAGGSADTQYF | TGTGCCTGCCGACTAGCGGGAGGGAGCGCAGATACGCAGTATTTT
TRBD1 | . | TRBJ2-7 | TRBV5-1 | CASSSGGQGYEQYF | TGCGCCAGCAGCAGTGGGGGACAGGGCTACGAGCAGTACTTC
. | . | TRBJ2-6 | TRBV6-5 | CASSYTNSGANVLTF | TGTGCCAGCAGTTACACGAACTCTGGGGCCAACGTCCTGACTTTC
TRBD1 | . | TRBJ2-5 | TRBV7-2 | CASSFQQGAGETQYF | TGTGCCAGCAGCTTCCAACAGGGGGCTGGTGAGACCCAGTACTTC
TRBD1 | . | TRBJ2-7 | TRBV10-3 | CAISPGQGYEQYF | TGTGCCATCAGCCCGGGACAGGGATACGAGCAGTACTTC
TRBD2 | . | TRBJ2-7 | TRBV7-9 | CASSAGLAVYEQYF | TGTGCCAGCAGCGCAGGACTAGCGGTCTACGAGCAGTACTTC
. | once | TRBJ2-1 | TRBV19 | CASSIWGYNEQFF | TGTGCCAGTAGTATTTGGGGGTACAATGAGCAGTTCTTC
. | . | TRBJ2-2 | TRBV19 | CANEDAGLRNGELFF | TGTGCCAACGAAGATGCGGGCCTCAGGAACGGGGAGCTGTTTTTT
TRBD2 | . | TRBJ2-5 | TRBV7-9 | CASSLTGLEQETQYF | TGTGCCAGCAGCTTAACGGGACTAGAACAAGAGACCCAGTACTTC
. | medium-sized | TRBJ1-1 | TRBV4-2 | CASTTPGTEAFF | TGTGCCAGCACCACTCCAGGCACTGAAGCTTTCTTT
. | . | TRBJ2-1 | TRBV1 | CTSSQWGREGSYNEQFF | TGCACCAGCAGCCAATGGGGGAGGGAGGGCTCCTACAATGAGCAGTTCTTC